Below are 14 T cell receptor beta chains sequenced from a single sample in a study of blood T cells in healthy people across ages. Sample-barcoded 5' priming and a J-beta primer mix drove a second PCR of about 6 to 12 cycles. TCRdb reprocessed the 5' RACE reads via MiXCR and lists one record per CDR3 protein. The table lists 550,000 to 650,000 distinct CDR3 sequences, approximately 30% of them singletons. The specimen was blood. These receptors came from a woman older than 75 in good health.

About this clonotype itself: A much larger clone sits a single nucleotide away, making a read error possible. The rearrangement joins TRBV6-2 or TRBV6-3 to TRBJ2-2, with D unclear. Per the germline V gene, CDR1 is MNHEY and CDR2 is SVGEGT. Trimming took 8 bases from V and 8 from J, leaving 9 bases between them. The CDR3 sequence is 11 residues long. This chain's CDR3 is CASPELGELFF. Written as DNA, the CDR3 is TGTGCCAGCCCCGAGTTGGGGGAGCTGTTTTTT.

V gene TRBV7-3 combines with J gene TRBJ1-5; D gene uncertain. Germline V gives CDR1 SGHTA, CDR2 FQGTGA. The germline V and J ends were trimmed by 5 bases and 0 bases, with 11 bases remaining between them. The CDR3 is 15 residues long. CDR3 loop: CASSPESYSNQPQHF. DNA for the CDR3: TGTGCCAGCAGCCCGGAATCTTATAGCAATCAGCCCCAGCATTTT.

This clonotype has only a few counts. The junction differs from germline at one of its ends, possibly a read error. J is TRBJ1-2 and V is TRBV5-6, with a weak D call TRBD1 (5 bases). Germline V CDR1 and CDR2: SGHDT, YYEEEE. CDR3 size: 15 residues. The DNA for the CDR3 is TGTGCCAGCAGCGGGTGGCGACAGCAGGCTTATGGCGACACCTTC. Translating it yields CASSGWRQQAYGDTF.

The table lists this clonotype with a few counts. The gene calls are TRBV27 and TRBJ2-5; D is perhaps TRBD2 (7 bases). The J call is uncertain, as TRBJ2-7 better fits the DNA end. The CDR3 has 14 residues. Germline V gene lookup returns CDR1 MNHEY and CDR2 SMNVEV (reference sequence). CDR3 sequence (DNA): TGTGCCAGCAGACTTTCGGGGGGCGGCAACGAGCAGTACTTC. This gives the protein CASRLSGGGNEQYF.

J is TRBJ2-1 and V is TRBV3-1; TRBD2 matches 11 bases. In germline, CDR1 is LGHDT, CDR2 YNNKEL (reference sequence). This CDR3 has 16 amino acids. V lost 5 bases, J lost 4 bases, and 7 bases stayed unmatched. The CDR3, as DNA: TGTGCCAGCAGCGGGGTAGCGGGAGGGTGGTACAATGAGCAGTTCTTC. Translation: CASSGVAGGWYNEQFF.

This clonotype was seen ten or more times. This sequence joins TRBV6-6 and TRBJ1-1, with D hard to call. Germline CDR1 MNHNY, CDR2 SVGAGI (reference sequence). This CDR3 region has 14 residues. V was clipped by 5 bases and J by 1 base, with 11 bases between them. The CDR3 here is CASSTDTQNTEAFF. Written as DNA, the CDR3 is TGTGCCAGCAGTACCGACACTCAGAACACTGAAGCTTTCTTT.

At least ten counts were recorded for this clonotype. The chain combines TRBV9 with TRBJ1-2; 8 bases match TRBD1. Germline V gene sequence: CDR1 SGDLS, CDR2 YYNGEE. The CDR3 is 14 residues long. V gave up 3 bases and J gave up 8 bases; unmatched junction bases: 9. The CDR3 bases are TGTGCCAGCAGCGCCTCCGGACAGGGTCGGGGCTACACCTTC. Translating it yields CASSASGQGRGYTF.

In this sample, this clonotype turned up many times. The chain recombines TRBV10-2 with TRBJ2-2, with a tentative D call TRBD2 (6 bases). The CDR3 runs to 16 residues. Germline assignment: CDR1 WSHSY and CDR2 SAAADI. Trimming shortened V by 2 bases and J by 1 base, and 11 bases separated the two germline ends. The chain's CDR3 is CASSERRGRNTGELFF. Here the CDR3 DNA reads TGCGCCAGCAGTGAGAGGAGGGGCCGGAACACCGGGGAGCTGTTTTTT.

Comments on this clonotype: With a much larger clone just one base away, this may be a read error. The rearrangement uses TRBV28 and TRBJ1-2, with D perhaps matching TRBD1 (6 bases). V was pared by 5 bases and J by 7 bases, with 11 bases between. Germline CDR1 reads MDHEN; CDR2 reads SYDVKM. There are 12 residues in the CDR3. The CDR3 spells CASSTGWAGYTF. CDR3 in DNA: TGTGCCAGCAGTACAGGGTGGGCTGGCTACACCTTC.

At least ten counts were recorded for this clonotype. This chain connects TRBV7-2 to TRBJ1-5; 7 nucleotides match TRBD1. The CDR3 runs to 15 residues. Germline V lookup: CDR1 SGHTA, CDR2 FQGNSA. V dropped 3 bases and J dropped 2; count of bases not matched to a gene: 4. In nucleotides, the CDR3 is TGTGCCAGCAGCTTTTTGCAGGGGGGCAATCAGCCCCAGCATTTT. This gives the protein CASSFLQGGNQPQHF.

The chain has TRBV12-3 or TRBV12-4 and TRBJ2-3, with 7 bases matching TRBD1. V lost 7 bases, J lost 11 bases, and 15 bases stayed unmatched. The CDR3 extends over 14 amino acids. The CDR3 nucleotides read TGTGCCAGCAACAGGGGAGTAAGCGCAGATGTGCAGTATTTT. This translates into CASNRGVSADVQYF.

The sample holds many counts of this clonotype. The rearrangement joins TRBV15 to TRBJ2-3; 7 nucleotides align to TRBD2. Trimming cost V 8 bases and J 2 bases; bases outside gene matches: 7. Germline values: CDR1 LNHNV, CDR2 YYDKDF (reference sequence). This CDR3 region has 14 residues. The CDR3 nucleotides read TGTGCCACCCGAGCGGGGAGTATCACAGATACGCAGTATTTT. Encoded protein: CATRAGSITDTQYF.

A few counts support this clonotype. This chain joins TRBV3-1 and TRBJ1-1, with no clear D. This CDR3 comprises 14 residues. V lost 3 bases to trimming and J lost 6 bases, with 14 bases between them. CDR1 is LGHDT and CDR2 is YNNKEL in the germline V gene (reference sequence). The CDR3 DNA sequence: TGTGCCAGCAGCCAGGTCCGGGGTAGACCTGAAGCTTTCTTT. This translates into CASSQVRGRPEAFF.

The CDR3: CASSITGGPSNQPQHF. The CDR3 DNA is TGTGCCAGCAGCATTACCGGGGGGCCGAGCAATCAGCCCCAGCATTTT. The chain has TRBV7-2 and TRBJ1-5; tentative D call: TRBD1 (6 bases). Germline CDR1 reads SGHTA; CDR2 reads FQGNSA. This CDR3 spans 16 amino acids. Between the trimmed V and J ends, which lost 5 bases and 1 base, there was a span of 15 bases.